The 18 T cell receptor beta chains reported below all come from one sample, sequenced in a study of cytomegalovirus exposure and HLA in healthy donors. Primers: 60 Vbeta forward and 13 Jbeta reverse. TCRdb's table, derived via immunoSEQ multiplex PCR, lists solely in-frame clones and lacks some. The sample has over 95,000 clones, around three quarters seen once. The source material was PBMCs. All receptors derive from a man in his forties in good health and CMV-seropositive.

This sequence joins TRBV6-1 and TRBJ2-3; a weak D match, TRBD2 (6 bases). The V gene lost 3 bases and the J gene lost 1 base, with 14 bases spanning the gap. Germline V CDR1 and CDR2: MNHNS, SASEGT. The CDR3 length is 16 residues. The CDR3 DNA is TGTGCCAGCAGTGACAGGACCGGCGGGGGCACAGATACGCAGTATTTT. Its protein is CASSDRTGGGTDTQYF.

The rearrangement uses TRBV7-3 and TRBJ1-6; D uncertain. Trimming removed 0 bases at V and 5 bases at J, with 8 bases between. The CDR3 extends over 15 amino acids. Per germline, CDR1 SGHTA and CDR2 FQGTGA. As DNA, the CDR3 is TGTGCCAGCAGCTTAACGGCCAGCGATAATTCACCCCTCCACTTT. Residues: CASSLTASDNSPLHF.

V and J are TRBV7-9 and TRBJ2-7, with a possible D match to TRBD1 (6 bases). Trimming took 5 bases from V and 0 from J, leaving 11 bases between them. Germline CDR1 SEHNR, CDR2 FQNEAQ (reference sequence). This CDR3 is 14 amino acids long. As DNA, the CDR3 is TGTGCCAGCAGCCTGGGGACAACCTCCTACGAGCAGTACTTC. It is translated as CASSLGTTSYEQYF.

CDR3: CASSYASGGTDTQYF. The CDR3 bases are TGTGCCAGCAGTTACGCTAGCGGGGGCACAGATACGCAGTATTTT. The chain joins TRBV6-5 to TRBJ2-3; 9 positions agree with TRBD2. CDR3 length: 15 residues. CDR1 and CDR2 (germline): MNHEY, SVGAGI. Trimming at V came to 2 bases and at J to 1 base, leaving 1 base not matched to a gene.

J is TRBJ2-7 and V is TRBV2; D possibly corresponds to TRBD2 (5 bases). Germline CDR1 is SNHLY and CDR2 is FYNNEI. The V and J ends lost 8 bases and 9 bases respectively, with 17 bases between them. The CDR3 length is 12 residues. The CDR3 sequence: CASSSGPERQYF. As DNA, the CDR3 is TGTGCCAGCTCCAGCGGTCCTGAGCGGCAGTACTTC.

The rearrangement joins TRBV9 to TRBJ1-4; 7 bases line up with TRBD1. CDR1 and CDR2 (germline): SGDLS, YYNGEE. This CDR3 has 16 residues. J was trimmed by 7 bases and V by 4 bases; bases with no gene match: 13. CDR3 protein: CASSPTPGQIGEKLFF. The CDR3 nucleotides are TGTGCCAGCAGCCCGACCCCGGGACAGATTGGTGAAAAACTGTTTTTT.

The V and J genes are TRBV7-2 and TRBJ1-1; D remains unclear. The germline V and J ends were trimmed by 0 bases and 4 bases, with 18 bases remaining between them. This CDR3 spans 17 amino acids. CDR1 and CDR2 (germline): SGHTA, FQGNSA. The CDR3 loop reads CASSLALGVLKVTEAFF. The CDR3, as DNA: TGTGCCAGCAGCTTAGCCTTGGGAGTGCTTAAGGTCACTGAAGCTTTCTTT.

The J gene is TRBJ2-1, the V gene TRBV9; 10 bases are shared with TRBD2. The V gene end was trimmed by 5 bases and the J gene end by 0 bases; junction bases not matched to a gene: 2. This CDR3 is built from 15 residues. CDR1 and CDR2 (germline): SGDLS, YYNGEE. The CDR3 loop reads CASSPSGGSYNEQFF. The CDR3 nucleotides read TGTGCCAGCAGTCCTAGCGGGGGCTCCTACAATGAGCAGTTCTTC.

The rearrangement joins TRBV7-3 to TRBJ2-1; 13 nucleotides line up with TRBD2. The CDR3 is 19 residues long. The germline gives CDR1 SGHTA, CDR2 FQGTGA. The V and J ends lost 5 bases and 4 bases, in that order; junction bases with no gene match: 14. DNA for the CDR3: TGTGCCAGCAGCCCAGGACTAGCGGGGGCCCGGCCCAGATACAATGAGCAGTTCTTC. This encodes CASSPGLAGARPRYNEQFF.

The chain has TRBV4-1 and TRBJ2-7; 10 positions match TRBD2. Germline values: CDR1 MGHRA, CDR2 YSYEKL. The CDR3 spans 15 residues. With V trimmed by 4 bases and J by 2 bases, 5 bases remained unmatched. The CDR3 nucleotides read TGCGCCAGCAGCCCGGGACTAGCGCGGACCTACGAGCAGTACTTC. It specifies CASSPGLARTYEQYF.

The rearrangement uses TRBV4-2 and TRBJ2-2, with 7 nucleotides matching TRBD1. After removal of 4 bases from V and 4 bases from J, the junction contained 6 bases not matched to a gene. The CDR3 contains 15 residues. Germline CDR1 is LGHNA and CDR2 is YNFKEQ. The CDR3 sequence is CASSPEPGGTGELFF. DNA for the CDR3: TGTGCCAGCAGCCCCGAGCCAGGGGGCACCGGGGAGCTGTTTTTT.

The chain couples TRBV4-3 to TRBJ1-2; tentative D call: TRBD1 (5 bases). This CDR3 contains 15 residues. V was pared by 1 base and J by 4 bases, with 13 bases between. Germline CDR1 reads LGHNA; CDR2 reads YSLEER. The CDR3 sequence is CASSQAVGGTYGYTF. The CDR3 DNA is TGCGCCAGCAGCCAAGCCGTGGGGGGAACCTATGGCTACACCTTC.

For this clone: At one end, the junction sequence differs from germline, possibly due to a read error. The chain recombines TRBV7-9 with TRBJ1-6, with a tentative D call TRBD1 (5 bases). There are 18 residues in the CDR3. Germline V gene lookup returns CDR1 SEHNR and CDR2 FQNEAQ (reference sequence). CDR3 sequence (DNA): TGTTCCAGCAGCTTAGGCCGTGGGGGGTACCCCTATAATTCACCCCTCCACTTT. Translated, it gives CSSSLGRGGYPYNSPLHF. Variable domain in full (rest from reference TRBV7-9 and TRBJ1-6): DTGVSQNPRHKITKRGQNVTFRCDPISEHNRLYWYRQTLGQGPEFLTYFQNEAQLEKSRLLSDRFSAERPKGSFSTLEIQRTEQGDSAMYLCSSSLGRGGYPYNSPLHFGNGTRLTVT.

The chain is built from TRBV28 and TRBJ1-1; D remains unclear. The CDR3 is made up of 12 amino acids. Germline lookup yields CDR1 MDHEN and CDR2 SYDVKM. Trimming took 6 bases from V and 7 from J, leaving 12 bases between them. CDR3 in amino acids: CASSRLIGEAFF. In DNA form, the CDR3 reads TGTGCCAGCAGCAGGCTGATAGGTGAAGCTTTCTTT.

The V and J genes are TRBV18 and TRBJ2-1, with TRBD2 matching over 10 bases. Germline loops: CDR1 KGHSH, CDR2 LQKENI. V gave up 1 base and J gave up 8 bases; unmatched junction bases: 5. CDR3 size: 15 residues. The CDR3 DNA reads TGTGCCAGCTCACCACAAAGCGGGGGGGCCGATGAGCAGTTCTTC. It yields the protein CASSPQSGGADEQFF.

The rearrangement joins TRBV6-1 to TRBJ1-4; D perhaps matches TRBD1 (6 bases). The CDR3 spans 15 residues. Germline values: CDR1 MNHNS, CDR2 SASEGT. Trimming cost V 0 bases and J 4 bases, with 9 bases left between them. CDR3 nucleotide sequence: TGTGCCAGCAGTGAAGCAGGCAGGGGTAATGAAAAACTGTTTTTT. Translation gives CASSEAGRGNEKLFF.

The chain has TRBV7-3 and TRBJ2-1, with D possibly being TRBD2 (7 bases). The CDR3 has 16 amino acids. Trimming took 6 bases from V and 0 from J, leaving 15 bases between them. Germline loops: CDR1 SGHTA, CDR2 FQGTGA. Written as DNA, the CDR3 is TGTGCCAGCAGGTCTGGCGGGGGCGACTCCTACAATGAGCAGTTCTTC. It encodes CASRSGGGDSYNEQFF.

As concerns this clone: Other DNA sequences of this sample code for an identical CDR3. V and J are TRBV5-1 and TRBJ1-5; tentative D call: TRBD1 (6 bases). This CDR3 region has 15 residues. V lost 3 bases, J lost 3 bases, and 13 bases lay in between. From germline, CDR1 is SGHRS and CDR2 YFSETQ. The CDR3 sequence: CASSWTTGSNQPQHF. The CDR3 DNA is TGCGCCAGCAGCTGGACGACAGGTTCCAATCAGCCCCAGCATTTT.